The rows below give T cell receptor beta chains drawn from one sample of a study of CD8+CD57+ T cells in acquired aplastic anemia. MiXCR, run by TCRdb on the reads, gives a single entry per CDR3 protein. The sample has about 110,000 distinct CDR3 sequences; 50% to 65% are singletons. The sample comprised sorted CD4+, CD8+, or CD8+CD57+ T cells (not recorded which) from PBMCs. The origin of the receptors is a human donor in good health, serving as a control. Both conserved end residues are part of each CDR3. Each record gives: CDR3 DNA, CDR3 protein, clone size, J gene, D gene, V gene. The D gene is left open where the match is weak. Only some rows state a clone size, as once, few, many or a class for expanded clones.

cdr3_nt: TGCAGCGTTGGGTCCGACAGCTCTGGGGCCAACGTCCTGACTTTC
cdr3_aa: CSVGSDSSGANVLTF
clone_size: NA
j_call: TRBJ2-6
d_call: NA
v_call: TRBV29-1

cdr3_nt: TGTGCCAGTAGCGCCAGCAGCGGAAGCTACGAGCAGTACTTC
cdr3_aa: CASSASSGSYEQYF
clone_size: NA
j_call: TRBJ2-7
d_call: NA
v_call: TRBV19

cdr3_nt: TGTGCCAGCAGGGACAGTAATTACGAGCAGTACTTC
cdr3_aa: CASRDSNYEQYF
clone_size: many
j_call: TRBJ2-7
d_call: NA
v_call: TRBV5-4

cdr3_nt: TGCAGTGCCCCAGGGTTTAATGAGCAGTTCTTC
cdr3_aa: CSAPGFNEQFF
clone_size: many
j_call: TRBJ2-1
d_call: NA
v_call: TRBV20-1

cdr3_nt: TGTGCCACCGCTGATGGGGGGGGCAGAAAGACCCAGTACTTC
cdr3_aa: CATADGGGRKTQYF
clone_size: NA
j_call: TRBJ2-5
d_call: NA
v_call: TRBV24-1

cdr3_nt: TGTGCCAGCAGTGACAACCCCGGAGCCCAAGATGGCTACACCTTC
cdr3_aa: CASSDNPGAQDGYTF
clone_size: many
j_call: TRBJ1-2
d_call: NA
v_call: TRBV2

cdr3_nt: TGCAGTGGCGGAGATGGCTACACCTTC
cdr3_aa: CSGGDGYTF
clone_size: once
j_call: TRBJ1-2
d_call: NA
v_call: TRBV20-1

cdr3_nt: TGTGCCAGCAGCGGGGTAGCGGGGTTATACGAGCAGTACTTC
cdr3_aa: CASSGVAGLYEQYF
clone_size: NA
j_call: TRBJ2-7
d_call: TRBD2
v_call: TRBV25-1

cdr3_nt: TGTGCCATCAGTCCCGTCCTTGACAGGGGGAAGAACACTGAAGCTTTCTTT
cdr3_aa: CAISPVLDRGKNTEAFF
clone_size: NA
j_call: TRBJ1-1
d_call: TRBD1
v_call: TRBV10-3

cdr3_nt: TGTGCCAGCAGCTTGTCGGGGGTGGATGAGCAGTTCTTC
cdr3_aa: CASSLSGVDEQFF
clone_size: many
j_call: TRBJ2-1
d_call: NA
v_call: TRBV5-4

cdr3_nt: TGTGCCAGCAGTCCTTCTGGACTAGCCGCAGATACGCAGTATTTT
cdr3_aa: CASSPSGLAADTQYF
clone_size: NA
j_call: TRBJ2-3
d_call: TRBD2
v_call: TRBV2

cdr3_nt: TGTGCCAGCAGCGTAGCGGACCTGAGGACTAGCGGAGATACGCAGTATTTT
cdr3_aa: CASSVADLRTSGDTQYF
clone_size: NA
j_call: TRBJ2-3
d_call: TRBD2
v_call: TRBV9